One T cell receptor beta chain is described in this entry. Its antigen is still unknown. No much larger clonotype is one base removed from it; base qualities were not supplied. Using the deep immunoSEQ assay, TCR CDR3 regions were amplified from genomic DNA by multiplex PCR. Genomic DNA extracted from each cell subset was distributed evenly over all wells of several immunoSEQ 96-well plates, and each plate served as one replicate. For sorted subsets, 150 to 200 ng genomic DNA, equal to about 30,000 T cell genomes, was loaded into each replicate PCR. The purified libraries were quantified using a Qubit 3.0 fluorometer, sized with a Bioanalyzer 2100, and then quantified again using the KAPA Library Quantification kit. A separate single-read 150-cycle Illumina NextSeq 550 flow cell was used to sequence each immunoSEQ 96-well plate. The study's own analysis went as follows. Because the immunoSEQ output included only junctional sequences and no quality scores, the filtering could not be the same as the filtering used for full-length reads. Sequences were annotated with PyIR, a Python wrapper for IgBLAST v1.9, and V/J genes and CDR3 were assigned using IMGT germline references. Reads were removed for weak V/J assignments (E-value above 1e-6), missing CDR3, stop codons, out-of-frame junctions, or ambiguous translated residues. A V3J clonotype was defined by an identical inferred V gene, J gene, and CDR3 amino acid sequence. The percentage overlap between two repertoires was calculated by dividing the number of shared unique clonotypes by the size of the smaller repertoire. Three approaches were used to assess repertoire richness: RTK rarefaction, the Chao1 estimator, and Recon v2.1 estimates of unobserved clonotypes. OLGA was used to compute generation probabilities for all TCRbeta clonotypes that the gDNA method yielded from a handful of donors. TCRdb stores this immuneACCESS table with in-frame sequences only. Part of the clones is absent; in the studies checked, under half of the shortfall reflects unresolved V genes, and no reason is known for the rest. That table supplies the V and J calls and clone size; D and trimming were determined from the DNA. The sample records over a million clones, approximately 96% of which are singletons. The ten largest clones represent roughly 1.2% of the sample.

The donors were healthy, HIV-negative adults with no recently reported acute infections or vaccinations. All donors were Caucasian adults living in Nashville, Tennessee, USA. Magnetic negative selection was used to enrich CD4+ T cells, after which naive cells were positively selected on CD45RA and the negative fraction became the memory subset. Blood was collected by leukapheresis, and PBMCs were isolated by Ficoll-Histopaque density gradient centrifugation and then cryopreserved in liquid nitrogen vapor phase. Analytical flow cytometry was used to check the purity and quantity of each magnetically sorted T cell population. Genomic DNA was isolated from every sorted fraction and measured by UV absorbance on a Nanodrop 2000c. This entry is derived from a study of shared clonotypes between healthy human individuals (dated by TCRdb to the early 2020s). Regarding the study in general: The cohort comprised a couple of women and a few men aged 18 to 49 years. Per donor, three plates each were used for CD4 naive and CD4 memory, two for CD8 naive, and one for CD8 memory. To estimate repertoire size and how much clonotypes are shared between individuals, the study performed deep sequencing of blood TCR repertoires from about five healthy adults. Different laboratories and diverse techniques were used to prepare libraries and sequence TCR repertoires, to increase sequencing depth and limit assay-specific biases. Between about 0.94 and 8.9 billion PBMCs per donor were obtained by leukapheresis. What the research found in general, with its limitations: Sampling was restricted to blood, and TCR repertoires in tissues likely differ from the TCR repertoires found in blood. Across a few donors, approximately 4.9% of naive CD4, 3% to 4% of naive CD8, roughly 2.3% of memory CD4, and 0.3% to 0.45% of memory CD8 clonotypes were shared. Pairwise subsampling indicated that sequencing depth was expected to affect the degree of clonotype sharing among donors. Incomplete sequencing was indicated by rarefaction of sorted-subset datasets, despite the large sequencing depth. Naive subsets generally had larger estimated clonotype richness than memory subsets. The small number of donors limited the genetic and exposure-history diversity represented. Clonotypes shared by all four sorted-subset donors showed higher generation probabilities than non-shared clonotypes.

The CDR3 runs 15 amino acids, cysteine and phenylalanine included. Only the CDR3 DNA stays, 45 bases, in frame from base 1. Via the germline V gene, CDR1 is SGHTA and CDR2 FQGNSA. Trimming takes 6 bases off V and 8 bases off J; junction bases not matched to a gene: 8. The TCR sequence derives from a man aged 25-45 years in good health. What was sequenced was naive CD4+ T cells sorted from blood. The cell subset or site label of this sample denotes: CD45RA+ positively selected. Recombination joined TRBV7-2 with TRBJ2-1, with 12 junctional bases fitting TRBD2. The CDR3 protein: CASRSRLAGVHEQFF. The nucleotide sequence is given as TGTGCCAGCAGGTCTAGACTAGCGGGAGTTCATGAGCAGTTCTTC. Beyond the CDR3, the reference TRBV7-2 and TRBJ2-1 genes provide the residues; the full variable domain reads: GAGVSQSPSNKVTEKGKDVELRCDPISGHTALYWYRQSLGQGLEFLIYFQGNSAPDKSGLPSDRFSAERTGGSVSTLTIQRTQQEDSAVYLCASRSRLAGVHEQFFGPGTRLTVL.